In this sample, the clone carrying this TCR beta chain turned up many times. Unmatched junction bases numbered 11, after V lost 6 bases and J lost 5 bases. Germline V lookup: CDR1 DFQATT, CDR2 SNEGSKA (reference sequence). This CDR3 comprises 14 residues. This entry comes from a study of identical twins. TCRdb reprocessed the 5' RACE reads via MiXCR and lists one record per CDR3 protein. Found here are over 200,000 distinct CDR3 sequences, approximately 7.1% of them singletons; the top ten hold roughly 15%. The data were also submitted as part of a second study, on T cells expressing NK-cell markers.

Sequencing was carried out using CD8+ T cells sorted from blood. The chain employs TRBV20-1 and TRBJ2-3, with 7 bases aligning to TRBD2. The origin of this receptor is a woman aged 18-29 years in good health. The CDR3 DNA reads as TGCAGTGCCCCTGAGAGACTAGCCCAAGATACGCAGTATTTT. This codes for CSAPERLAQDTQYF.